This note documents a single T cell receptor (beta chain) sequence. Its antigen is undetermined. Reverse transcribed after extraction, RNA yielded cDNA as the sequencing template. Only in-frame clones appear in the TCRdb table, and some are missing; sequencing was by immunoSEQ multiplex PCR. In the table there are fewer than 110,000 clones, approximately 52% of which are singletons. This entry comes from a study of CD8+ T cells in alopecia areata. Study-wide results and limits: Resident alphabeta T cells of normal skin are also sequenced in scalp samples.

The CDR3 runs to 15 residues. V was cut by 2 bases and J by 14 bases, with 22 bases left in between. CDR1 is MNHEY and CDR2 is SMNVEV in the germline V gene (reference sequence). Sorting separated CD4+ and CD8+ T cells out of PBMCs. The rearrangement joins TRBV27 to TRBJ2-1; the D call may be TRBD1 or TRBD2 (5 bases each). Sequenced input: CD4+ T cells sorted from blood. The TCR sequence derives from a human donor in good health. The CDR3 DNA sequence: TGTGCCAGCAGTTTACTAAACGACGGGACGGCGAGGGAGTTCTTC. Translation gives CASSLLNDGTAREFF.